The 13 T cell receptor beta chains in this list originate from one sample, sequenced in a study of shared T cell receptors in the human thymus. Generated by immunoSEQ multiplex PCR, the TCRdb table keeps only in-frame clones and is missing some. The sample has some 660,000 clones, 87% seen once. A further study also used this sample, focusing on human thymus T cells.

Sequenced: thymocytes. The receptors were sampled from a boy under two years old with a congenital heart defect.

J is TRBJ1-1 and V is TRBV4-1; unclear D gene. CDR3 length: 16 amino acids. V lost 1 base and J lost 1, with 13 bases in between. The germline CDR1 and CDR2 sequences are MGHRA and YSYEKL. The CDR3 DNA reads TGCGCCAGCAGCCAAGTTGCACAGCTGACGAACACTGAAGCTTTCTTT. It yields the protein CASSQVAQLTNTEAFF.

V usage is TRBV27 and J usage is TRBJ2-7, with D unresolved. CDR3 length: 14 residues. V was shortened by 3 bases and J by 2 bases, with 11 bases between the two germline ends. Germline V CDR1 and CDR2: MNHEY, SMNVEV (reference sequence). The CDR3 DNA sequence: TGTGCCAGCAGTTTTGCGGTTTCCCCCTACGAGCAGTACTTC. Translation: CASSFAVSPYEQYF.

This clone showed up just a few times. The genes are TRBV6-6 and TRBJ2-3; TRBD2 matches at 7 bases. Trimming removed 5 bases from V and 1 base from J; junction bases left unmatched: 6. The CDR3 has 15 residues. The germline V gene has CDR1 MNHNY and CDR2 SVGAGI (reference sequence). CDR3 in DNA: TGTGCCAGCAGTACCCGGAGCGGGGGCACAGATACGCAGTATTTT. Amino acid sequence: CASSTRSGGTDTQYF.

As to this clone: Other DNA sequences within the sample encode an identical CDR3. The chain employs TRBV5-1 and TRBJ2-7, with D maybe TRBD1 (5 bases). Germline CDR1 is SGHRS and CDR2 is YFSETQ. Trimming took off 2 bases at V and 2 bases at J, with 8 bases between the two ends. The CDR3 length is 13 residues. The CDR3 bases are TGCGCCAGCAGCTTAACAGGTACCTACGAGCAGTACTTC. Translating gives CASSLTGTYEQYF.

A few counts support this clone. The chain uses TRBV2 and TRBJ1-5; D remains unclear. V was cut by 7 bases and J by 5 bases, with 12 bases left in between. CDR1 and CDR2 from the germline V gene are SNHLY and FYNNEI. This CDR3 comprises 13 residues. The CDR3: CASTLTGDQPQHF. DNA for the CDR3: TGTGCCAGCACTCTTACCGGGGATCAGCCCCAGCATTTT.

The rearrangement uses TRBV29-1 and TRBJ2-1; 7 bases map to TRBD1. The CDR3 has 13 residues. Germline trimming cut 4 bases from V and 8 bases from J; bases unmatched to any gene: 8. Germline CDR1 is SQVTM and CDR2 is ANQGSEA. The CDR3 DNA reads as TGCAGCGTTGCGAATACAGGGGAGCATGAGCAGTTCTTC. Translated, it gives CSVANTGEHEQFF.

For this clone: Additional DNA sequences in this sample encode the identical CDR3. CDR3 nucleotides: TGTGCCAGCACCCATCGGCGGGGGAGGGAGAGGGGCCAAGAGACCCAGTACTTC. It is translated as CASTHRRGRERGQETQYF. V usage is TRBV11-2 and J usage is TRBJ2-5, with TRBD2 matching 7 bases. CDR1 and CDR2 from the germline V gene are SGHAT and FQNNGV. This CDR3 is 18 amino acids long. After removal of 7 bases from V and 1 base from J, the junction contained 18 bases not matched to a gene.

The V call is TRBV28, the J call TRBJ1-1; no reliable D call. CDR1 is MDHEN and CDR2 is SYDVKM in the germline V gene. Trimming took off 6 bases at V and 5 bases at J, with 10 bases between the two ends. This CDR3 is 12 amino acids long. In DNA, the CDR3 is TGTGCCAGCAGGATTGGAGGAACTGAAGCTTTCTTT. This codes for CASRIGGTEAFF.

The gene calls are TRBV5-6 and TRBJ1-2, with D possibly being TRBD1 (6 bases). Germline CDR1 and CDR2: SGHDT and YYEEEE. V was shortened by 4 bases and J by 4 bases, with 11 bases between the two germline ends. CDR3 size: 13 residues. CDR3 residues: CASSERTVYGYTF. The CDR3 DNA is TGTGCCAGCAGCGAAAGGACAGTCTATGGCTACACCTTC.

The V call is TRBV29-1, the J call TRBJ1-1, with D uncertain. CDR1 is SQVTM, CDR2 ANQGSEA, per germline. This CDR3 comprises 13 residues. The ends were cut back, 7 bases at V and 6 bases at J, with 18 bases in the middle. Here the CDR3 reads CSGYIDIGAEAFF. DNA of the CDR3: TGCAGCGGATACATAGATATCGGGGCTGAAGCTTTCTTT.

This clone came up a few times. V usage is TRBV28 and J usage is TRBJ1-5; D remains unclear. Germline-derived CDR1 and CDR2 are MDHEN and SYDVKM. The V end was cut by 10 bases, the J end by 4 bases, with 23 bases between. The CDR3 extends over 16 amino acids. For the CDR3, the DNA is TGTGCCACCCTTCCGAGTCCGGGGTTGGGTAATCAGCCCCAGCATTTT. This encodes CATLPSPGLGNQPQHF.

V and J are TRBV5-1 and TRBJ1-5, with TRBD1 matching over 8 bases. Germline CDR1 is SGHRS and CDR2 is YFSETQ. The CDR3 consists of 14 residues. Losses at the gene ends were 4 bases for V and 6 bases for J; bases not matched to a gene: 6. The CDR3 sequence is CASSPSGGTQPQHF. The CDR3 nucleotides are TGCGCCAGCAGCCCTTCAGGGGGCACTCAGCCCCAGCATTTT.

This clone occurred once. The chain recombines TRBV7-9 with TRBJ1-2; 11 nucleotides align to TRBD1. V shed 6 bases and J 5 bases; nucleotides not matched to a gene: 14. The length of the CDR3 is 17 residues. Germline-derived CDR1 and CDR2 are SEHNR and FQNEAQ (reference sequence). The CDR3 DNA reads TGTGCCAGCAGTGGAAACATTAACCGGGACAGGGGGTATGGCTACACCTTC. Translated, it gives CASSGNINRDRGYGYTF.